This T cell receptor beta chain is from a study of cytomegalovirus exposure and HLA in healthy donors. Study-level background: It was reported in a later analysis that the 100 to 150 validation repertoires used the same platform as the 550 to 800 first-cohort repertoires.

The CDR3 is 12 amino acids. Germline-derived CDR1 and CDR2 are LNHDA and SQIVND (reference sequence). Trimming removed 10 bases from V and 4 bases from J; junction bases left unmatched: 4. The study drew the donors from its approximately 110-subject validation cohort, separate from the 666-subject first cohort. Profiled with immunoSEQ multiplex PCR; TCRdb holds only in-frame clones, not every one. The sample holds about 310,000 clones; over 75% are singletons and the top ten take around 1%. Worth noting for this clone: Its antigen is as yet unknown.

Findings and caveats of the study: The study listed about 150 cytomegalovirus-associated TCR beta chains.

What was sequenced was PBMCs. The clonotype originates from a man between 25 and 39 years old in good health and CMV-seronegative. V usage is TRBV19 and J usage is TRBJ2-7, with 10 nucleotides matching TRBD1. The DNA of the CDR3 is TGTGCCACCGGGACAGGGGTATACGAGCAGTACTTC. It encodes CATGTGVYEQYF.